The TCR beta chain described here comes from a study of T cell responses to AZD1222 COVID-19 vaccine. This clone showed up just once. Its target is unknown. Profiling relied on immunoSEQ multiplex PCR, and the TCRdb table lists in-frame clones only, not all of them. The data hold about 140,000 clones, with roughly 90% observed a single time. Study outcomes and limitations: Researchers took repertoire samples only after the peak T cell response had come. Rises in breadth and depth of Spike-specific TCRs came after two AZD1222 doses. The sample set comprised mostly white British donors with more females, and clonal diversity was possibly underestimated.

Investigators merged groups given second doses at roughly 4 or roughly 12 weeks. Germline-derived CDR1 and CDR2 are MDHEN and SYDVKM. The CDR3 is made up of 14 amino acids. The ends were cut back, 6 bases at V and 5 bases at J, with 13 bases in the middle. The source is an adult who received the AZD1222 COVID-19 vaccine. The J gene is TRBJ1-4, the V gene TRBV28; D remains ambiguous. This specimen consisted of peripheral blood, obtained 28 days after the second AZD1222 dose. The DNA for the CDR3 is TGTGCCAGCAGCCCCCGTGTAAACAATGAAAAACTGTTTTTT. Protein: CASSPRVNNEKLFF.